This entry concerns a single T cell receptor beta chain. Its cognate antigen is unknown. The data originate from a study of OX40 agonist ivuxolimab in advanced cancers. Overall study: The mean age was around 56 years, ranging from about 23 to 79, with about 87% of participants male.

Systemic immunosuppression or a history of autoimmune disease excluded patients. Some clones are missing from TCRdb's copy, which holds only in-frame ones; the method was immunoSEQ multiplex PCR. This table holds about 11,000 clones, 79% found once. Study conclusions and caveats: Averaging showed that CD8+ T cells had more expanded clones than CD4+ did.

This clonotype was obtained from an adult with an advanced solid tumor such as melanoma, head and neck, liver or kidney cancer. The sample was CD4+ or CD8+ T cells sorted from blood, taken in a trial of the OX40 agonist ivuxolimab.

The CDR3 region is CASSESTVVYEQYF. Here the CDR3 DNA reads TGCGCCAGCAGTGAGTCGACGGTGGTCTACGAGCAGTACTTC. The V and J genes are TRBV10-1 and TRBJ2-7; D is ambiguous. There are 14 residues in the CDR3. V lost 0 bases and J lost 3, with 9 bases in between. Germline loops: CDR1 WNHNN, CDR2 SYGVQD (reference sequence).